One sample yielded the 14 T cell receptor beta chains listed below, sequenced in a study of T cell responses to AZD1222 COVID-19 vaccine. The method was immunoSEQ multiplex PCR; TCRdb's version includes in-frame clones alone and lacks a portion of them. Among under 130,000 clones, over 75% were seen once, and the ten largest hold 20% to 25%. Sequenced material: peripheral blood, taken on day 0 of AZD1222 vaccination. These TCRs come from an adult in good health.

This chain uses TRBV9 with TRBJ2-5, with D perhaps matching TRBD1 or TRBD2 (6 bases each). This CDR3 is built from 14 residues. The germline V gene encodes CDR1 SGDLS and CDR2 YYNGEE. Trimming took 6 bases from V and 5 from J, leaving 17 bases between them. The chain's CDR3 is CASTAGGGRETQYF. The CDR3 bases are TGTGCCAGCACCGCAGGAGGGGGGAGGGAGACCCAGTACTTC.

The rearrangement uses TRBV11-1 and TRBJ2-7, with TRBD1 identical over 8 bases. V gave up 5 bases and J gave up 0 bases; unmatched junction bases: 6. This CDR3 contains 15 residues. Germline-derived CDR1 and CDR2 are SGHAT and FQDESV (reference sequence). The chain's CDR3 is CASSVRTGPSYEQYF. The CDR3, as DNA: TGTGCCAGCAGCGTGAGGACAGGGCCCTCCTACGAGCAGTACTTC.

The chain uses TRBV5-1 and TRBJ2-7, with a weak D call TRBD2 (6 bases). The CDR3 extends over 17 amino acids. V lost 0 bases and J lost 2, with 18 bases in between. Germline lookup yields CDR1 SGHRS and CDR2 YFSETQ. The CDR3 DNA reads as TGCGCCAGCAGCTTGGTGTTGAGGACGCTAGCGACCTACGAGCAGTACTTC. Translating gives CASSLVLRTLATYEQYF.

Written as DNA, the CDR3 is TGTGCCAGCAGCCAAGCGGGGGCCAAAAACATTCAGTACTTC. This sequence encodes CASSQAGAKNIQYF. The genes are TRBV14 and TRBJ2-4; D might be TRBD2 (5 bases). The germline V and J ends were trimmed by 1 base and 1 base, with 5 bases remaining between them. The CDR3 totals 14 residues. Germline V CDR1 and CDR2: SGHDN, FVKESK. Looking up the rest from reference TRBV14 and TRBJ2-4 gives the full variable domain: EAGVTQFPSHSVIEKGQTVTLRCDPISGHDNLYWYRRVMGKEIKFLLHFVKESKQDESGMPNNRFLAERTGGTYSTLKVQPAELEDSGVYFCASSQAGAKNIQYFGAGTRLSVL.

This clone appeared once. The chain uses TRBV3-1 (or the pseudogene TRBV3-2) and TRBJ2-1; possibly TRBD2 for D (6 bases). This CDR3 comprises 16 residues. V was pared by 4 bases and J by 8 bases, with 21 bases between. Germline CDR1 LGHDT, CDR2 YNNKEL (reference sequence). The CDR3 DNA sequence: TGTGCCAGCAGCCCCTTTGGACTACCCCCGGGCGATGAGCAGTTCTTC. The encoded protein is CASSPFGLPPGDEQFF.

The chain links TRBV24-1 to TRBJ2-3; D possibly corresponds to TRBD2 (5 bases). This CDR3 is 13 amino acids long. V lost 9 bases and J lost 4, with 13 bases in between. Germline loops: CDR1 KGHDR, CDR2 SFDVKD. The CDR3 DNA reads as TGTGCCACCCGTGGCCCCGGGGCAGATACGCAGTATTTT. It specifies CATRGPGADTQYF.

This chain connects TRBV18 to TRBJ2-3, with D perhaps matching TRBD2 (5 bases). Germline CDR1 KGHSH, CDR2 LQKENI. V shed 9 bases and J shed 2 bases, with 15 bases lying between them. The CDR3 is made up of 14 amino acids. The CDR3 region is CASRVATYTDTQYF. The DNA of the CDR3 is TGTGCCAGTCGAGTAGCGACCTACACAGATACGCAGTATTTT.

J is TRBJ1-2 and V is TRBV18, with 10 bases fitting TRBD1. The CDR3 is 16 amino acids. The germline V gene encodes CDR1 KGHSH and CDR2 LQKENI. J gave up 2 bases and V 3 bases, and 6 bases lay outside the gene matches. The CDR3 DNA follows: TGTGCCAGCTCACCGGACAGGGGGGAGACAAACTATGGCTACACCTTC. Translation: CASSPDRGETNYGYTF.

Only one count was recorded for this clone. The chain joins TRBV2 to TRBJ2-7; D perhaps matches TRBD1 (6 bases). CDR1 SNHLY and CDR2 FYNNEI come from the germline V gene. V lost 4 bases and J lost 9, with 16 bases in between. The CDR3 contains 13 residues. CDR3 amino acids: CASSGDIPSLQYF. Written as DNA, the CDR3 is TGTGCCAGCAGTGGGGACATCCCCAGCCTGCAGTACTTC.

This clone was counted between two and nine times. J is TRBJ1-3 and V is TRBV7-6; 10 bases fit TRBD1. CDR1 is SGHVS, CDR2 FNYEAQ, per germline. V trimming: 1 base; J trimming: 3 bases; junction bases outside the gene matches: 3. This CDR3 has 16 residues. The CDR3 DNA reads TGTGCCAGCAGCTTAGGACAGGGGGCGAGTGGAAACACCATATATTTT. Translation: CASSLGQGASGNTIYF. Drawing the rest from reference TRBV7-6 and TRBJ1-3, the complete variable domain is GAGVSQSPRYKVTKRGQDVALRCDPISGHVSLYWYRQALGQGPEFLTYFNYEAQQDKSGLPNDRFSAERPEGSISTLTIQRTEQRDSAMYRCASSLGQGASGNTIYFGEGSWLTVV.

J is TRBJ1-2 and V is TRBV19, with a weak D call TRBD1 (6 bases). This CDR3 contains 16 residues. CDR1 is LNHDA and CDR2 is SQIVND in the germline V gene (reference sequence). The V end lost 4 bases, the J end lost 0 bases, and 15 bases lay between the germline ends. CDR3 in DNA: TGTGCCAGTAGTACGATCACCGGGACACCTAACTATGGCTACACCTTC. Protein: CASSTITGTPNYGYTF.

The chain joins TRBV3-1 (or the pseudogene TRBV3-2) to TRBJ1-4; possible D gene TRBD1, 6 bases. Germline V lookup: CDR1 LGHDT, CDR2 YNNKEL (reference sequence). The V end lost 1 base, the J end lost 3 bases, and 12 bases lay between the germline ends. The CDR3 loop spans 16 amino acids. CDR3 DNA sequence: TGTGCCAGCAGCCAAGCGGCGGGGGCAGCTAATGAAAAACTGTTTTTT. As protein: CASSQAAGAANEKLFF.

CDR3 protein: CASSRGTGQETQYF. In nucleotides, the CDR3 is TGTGCCAGCAGCCGGGGGACAGGGCAAGAGACCCAGTACTTC. The chain combines TRBV6-5 with TRBJ2-5, with 9 bases fitting TRBD1. The CDR3 loop spans 14 amino acids. The V gene's germline CDR1 is MNHEY and CDR2 SVGAGI. V was clipped by 6 bases and J by 2 bases; unmatched bases: 4.

The chain is built from TRBV11-1 and TRBJ2-3, with D possibly being TRBD1 (6 bases). This CDR3 spans 16 amino acids. Between the trimmed V and J ends, which lost 3 bases and 4 bases, there was a span of 17 bases. CDR1 SGHAT and CDR2 FQDESV come from the germline V gene (reference sequence). CDR3 sequence: CASSFDYGGRPDTQYF. Here the CDR3 DNA reads TGTGCCAGCAGCTTTGATTATGGGGGCCGCCCAGATACGCAGTATTTT.